The rows below give T cell receptor beta chains drawn from one sample of a study of cytomegalovirus exposure and HLA in healthy donors. Libraries were prepared by immunoSEQ multiplex PCR; TCRdb keeps only in-frame clonotypes and omits some of them. The sample table sets out tens of thousands of clones. The sequenced sample was PBMCs. The origin of the receptors is a man aged 35-49 years in good health and CMV-seronegative. The CDR3 runs from the conserved cysteine through the conserved F or W. D genes are given only for firm matches.

d_call,j_call,v_call,cdr3_aa,cdr3_nt
TRBD1,TRBJ1-2,TRBV6-5,CASSKIQGAPYGYTF,TGTGCCAGCAGTAAAATACAGGGGGCGCCTTATGGCTACACCTTC
TRBD1,TRBJ2-2,TRBV25-1,CASSGGQDTGELFF,TGTGCCAGCAGTGGGGGACAGGACACCGGGGAGCTGTTTTTT
TRBD1,TRBJ1-6,TRBV19,CASSPPGQNNSPLHF,TGTGCCAGTAGTCCTCCGGGACAGAATAATTCACCCCTCCACTTT
NA,TRBJ2-5,TRBV19,CASSAAWDSFQETQYF,TGTGCCAGTAGTGCCGCCTGGGACTCCTTCCAAGAGACCCAGTACTTC
TRBD1,TRBJ1-2,TRBV28,CASRANRGGKGYTF,TGTGCCAGCAGAGCTAACAGGGGAGGAAAGGGCTACACCTTC
NA,TRBJ1-1,TRBV2,CASRGQRTSEAFF,TGTGCCAGCAGAGGACAACGTACGTCTGAAGCTTTCTTT
NA,TRBJ1-4,TRBV25-1,CASSRPRGLNEKLFF,TGTGCCAGCAGTCGGCCCCGAGGGCTAAATGAAAAACTGTTTTTT
NA,TRBJ1-6,TRBV5-1,CASSLGKQGVDNSPLHF,TGCGCCAGCAGCTTGGGGAAACAGGGAGTTGACAATTCACCCCTCCACTTT
NA,TRBJ2-7,TRBV4-1,CASSQLTGTNNEQYF,TGCGCCAGCAGCCAACTCACCGGGACAAACAACGAGCAGTACTTC
NA,TRBJ1-1,TRBV18,CASSPPLPDYTEAFF,TGTGCCAGCTCACCACCGTTGCCGGACTACACTGAAGCTTTCTTT
TRBD1,TRBJ1-2,TRBV2,CASSPNTGAPNYGYTF,TGTGCCAGCAGTCCTAATACAGGGGCGCCTAACTATGGCTACACCTTC